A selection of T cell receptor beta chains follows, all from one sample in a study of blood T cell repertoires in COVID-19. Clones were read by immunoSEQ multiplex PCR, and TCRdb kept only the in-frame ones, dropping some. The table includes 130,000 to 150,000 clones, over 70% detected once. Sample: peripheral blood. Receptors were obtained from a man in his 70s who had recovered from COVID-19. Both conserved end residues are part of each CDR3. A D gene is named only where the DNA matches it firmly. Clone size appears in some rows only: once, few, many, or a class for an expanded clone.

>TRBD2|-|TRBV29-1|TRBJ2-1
CSAESAGDLEFF
TGCAGCGCCGAAAGCGCGGGAGACCTTGAGTTCTTC
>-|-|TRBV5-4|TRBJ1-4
CASSFDSTNEKLFF
TGTGCCAGCAGCTTCGACAGTACTAATGAAAAACTGTTTTTT
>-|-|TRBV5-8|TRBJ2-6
CASSPRTVAGANVLTF
TGTGCCAGCAGCCCCAGGACAGTGGCTGGGGCCAACGTCCTGACTTTC
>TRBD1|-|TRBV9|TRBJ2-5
CASSGTGSRWTQYF
TGTGCCAGCAGCGGGACAGGGAGCCGATGGACCCAGTACTTC
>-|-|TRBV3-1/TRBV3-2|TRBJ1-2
CASSQSLRGYTF
TGTGCCAGCAGCCAATCTCTCCGTGGCTACACCTTC
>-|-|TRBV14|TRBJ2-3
CASSQVQGRNTQYF
TGTGCCAGCAGCCAAGTGCAGGGGCGTAATACGCAGTATTTT
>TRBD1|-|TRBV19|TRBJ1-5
CASRATGAHNQPQHF
TGTGCCAGTAGGGCGACAGGGGCACACAATCAGCCCCAGCATTTT
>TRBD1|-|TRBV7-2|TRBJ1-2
CASSSSGTGVGYTF
TGTGCCAGCAGCTCATCCGGGACAGGGGTTGGCTACACCTTC
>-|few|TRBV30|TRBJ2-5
CAWSGGRGQTQYF
TGTGCCTGGAGTGGTGGTCGCGGGCAGACCCAGTACTTC
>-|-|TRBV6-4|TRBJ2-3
CASSDSDNTQYF
TGTGCCAGCAGTGACTCGGACAATACGCAGTATTTT
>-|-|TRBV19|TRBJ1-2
CATLDSGYGYTF
TGTGCCACCTTGGACAGCGGCTATGGCTACACCTTC
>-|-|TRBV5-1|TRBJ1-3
CASSLGDRFSGNTIYF
TGCGCCAGCAGCTTGGGAGACAGGTTCTCTGGAAACACCATATATTTT
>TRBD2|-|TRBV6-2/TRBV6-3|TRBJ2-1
CASSQTSGSENEQFF
TGTGCCAGCAGTCAGACTAGCGGGAGCGAGAATGAGCAGTTCTTC
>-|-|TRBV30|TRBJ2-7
CAWAGRGHYEQYF
TGTGCCTGGGCCGGCCGGGGACACTACGAGCAGTACTTC
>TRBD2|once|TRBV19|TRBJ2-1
CASSIAPGGNYNEQFF
TGTGCCAGTAGTATAGCCCCGGGAGGTAACTACAATGAGCAGTTCTTC
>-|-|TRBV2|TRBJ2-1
CASSENRDFPNEQFF
TGTGCCAGCAGTGAGAACCGGGACTTTCCTAATGAGCAGTTCTTC
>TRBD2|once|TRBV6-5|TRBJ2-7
CASSYSGGSSYEQYF
TGTGCCAGCAGTTACTCTGGCGGGAGCTCCTACGAGCAGTACTTC
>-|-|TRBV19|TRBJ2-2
CASMAGNGELFF
TGTGCCAGTATGGCGGGGAACGGGGAGCTGTTTTTT
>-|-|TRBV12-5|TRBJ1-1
CASGFRQYTEAFF
TGTGCTAGTGGTTTCAGACAGTACACTGAAGCTTTCTTT
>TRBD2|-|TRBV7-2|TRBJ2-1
CASSLERLANEQFF
TGTGCCAGCAGCTTAGAGAGACTAGCCAATGAGCAGTTCTTC
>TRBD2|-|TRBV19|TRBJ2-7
CASSMGLAGGYEQYF
TGTGCCAGTAGTATGGGCCTAGCGGGAGGCTACGAGCAGTACTTC
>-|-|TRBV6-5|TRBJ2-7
CASRSGVGEQYF
TGTGCCAGCCGAAGCGGTGTAGGTGAGCAGTACTTC
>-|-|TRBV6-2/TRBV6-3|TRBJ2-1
CASSYSRGYNEQFF
TGTGCCAGCAGTTACTCGCGGGGCTACAATGAGCAGTTCTTC
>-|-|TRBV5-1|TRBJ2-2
CASSLSGPPPGGELFF
TGCGCCAGCAGCTTGAGCGGGCCTCCGCCTGGCGGGGAGCTGTTTTTT
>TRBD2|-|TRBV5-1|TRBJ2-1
CASSLSASGGYNEQFF
TGCGCCAGCAGCTTGAGTGCTAGCGGGGGTTACAATGAGCAGTTCTTC
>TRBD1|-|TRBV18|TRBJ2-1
CASSPHPQGARGEQFF
TGTGCCAGCTCACCACATCCTCAGGGGGCCCGGGGTGAGCAGTTCTTC
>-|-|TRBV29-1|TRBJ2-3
CSVVLSTDTQYF
TGCAGCGTTGTACTGAGCACAGATACGCAGTATTTT
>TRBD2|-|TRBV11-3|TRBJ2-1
CASSWRTSGRQNEQFF
TGTGCCAGCAGCTGGAGGACTAGCGGGAGGCAGAATGAGCAGTTCTTC
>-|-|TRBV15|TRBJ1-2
CATSRDRPGVYNYGYTF
TGTGCCACCAGCAGAGACCGCCCAGGGGTCTATAACTATGGCTACACCTTC
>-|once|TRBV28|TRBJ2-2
CASSLEQNTGELFF
TGTGCCAGCAGTTTAGAGCAGAACACCGGGGAGCTGTTTTTT
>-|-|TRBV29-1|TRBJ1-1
CSASFGDTEAFF
TGCAGCGCCTCCTTTGGAGACACTGAAGCTTTCTTT
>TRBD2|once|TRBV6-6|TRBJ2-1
CASSYSSGLAGVEQFF
TGTGCCAGCAGTTACTCGTCGGGACTAGCGGGAGTAGAGCAGTTCTTC
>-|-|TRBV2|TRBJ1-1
CASVGGDPNTEAFF
TGTGCCAGCGTTGGGGGGGACCCGAACACTGAAGCTTTCTTT
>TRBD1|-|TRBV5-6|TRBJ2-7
CASSSPDRGDYEQYF
TGTGCCAGCAGCTCCCCTGACAGGGGCGACTACGAGCAGTACTTC
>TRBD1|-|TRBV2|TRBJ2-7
CASSEALGQGNPYEQYF
TGTGCCAGCAGTGAAGCGCTCGGACAGGGGAACCCCTACGAGCAGTACTTC
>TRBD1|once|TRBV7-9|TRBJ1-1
CASSLGQGAISTEAFF
TGTGCCAGCAGCTTAGGACAGGGGGCTATCAGCACTGAAGCTTTCTTT
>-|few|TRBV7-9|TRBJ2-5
CASSSGFGTETQYF
TGTGCCAGCAGCTCGGGGTTTGGTACGGAGACCCAGTACTTC
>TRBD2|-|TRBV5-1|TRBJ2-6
CASSPPRAGGSGANVLTF
TGCGCCAGCAGCCCACCCCGGGCGGGAGGGTCTGGGGCCAACGTCCTGACTTTC
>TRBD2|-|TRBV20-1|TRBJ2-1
CSGRTNEQFF
TGTAGCGGGAGAACGAATGAGCAGTTCTTC
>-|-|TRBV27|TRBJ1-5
CASSLGGEDQPQHF
TGTGCCAGCAGTTTAGGGGGGGAAGACCAGCCCCAGCATTTT
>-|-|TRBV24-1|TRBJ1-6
CATSSYLWGVYNSPLHF
TGTGCCACCAGTTCTTATTTATGGGGAGTCTATAATTCACCCCTCCACTTT
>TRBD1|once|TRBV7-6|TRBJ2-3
CASSWGDRPTSTDTQYF
TGTGCCAGCAGCTGGGGGGACAGGCCTACTAGCACAGATACGCAGTATTTT
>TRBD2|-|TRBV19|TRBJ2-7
CASSNGGAGYEQYF
TGTGCCAGTTCCAACGGGGGGGCGGGCTACGAGCAGTACTTC
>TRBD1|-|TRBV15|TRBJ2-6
CATSRVSGQTYSGANVLTF
TGTGCCACCAGCAGAGTTTCGGGACAGACGTACTCTGGGGCCAACGTCCTGACTTTC
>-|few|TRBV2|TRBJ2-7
CASSPPSAVNEQYF
TGTGCCAGCAGCCCCCCTAGCGCGGTGAACGAGCAGTACTTC
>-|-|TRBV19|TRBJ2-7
CASSTKTASYEQYF
TGTGCCAGTAGTACCAAGACAGCCTCCTACGAGCAGTACTTC
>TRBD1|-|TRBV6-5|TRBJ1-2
CASSLTGTNYGYTF
TGTGCCAGCAGTTTGACAGGGACCAACTATGGCTACACCTTC
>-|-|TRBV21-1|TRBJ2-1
CASSSPGETYNEQFF
TGTGCCAGCAGCAGCCCGGGAGAAACCTACAATGAGCAGTTCTTC
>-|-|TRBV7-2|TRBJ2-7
CASSFAGSYEQYF
TGTGCCAGCAGCTTCGCAGGCTCCTACGAGCAGTACTTC